These T cell receptor beta chains were read from a single sample in a study of blood T cell repertoires in COVID-19. TCRdb's table, derived via immunoSEQ multiplex PCR, lists solely in-frame clones and lacks some. The repertoire holds under 300,000 clones, over 75% seen once, with roughly 2% in the top ten. The sample taken for sequencing was peripheral blood. These receptors were obtained from a young man who had recovered from COVID-19. The CDR3 runs from the conserved cysteine through the conserved F or W. The D gene is left open where the match is weak. Size is stated for part of the rows, as once, few or many counts, or as a class when the clone is expanded.

j_call: TRBJ1-2
v_call: TRBV7-9
d_call: -
clone_size: -
cdr3_nt: TGTGCCAGCAGCTTCAGGGGTGGCGGCTACACCTTC
cdr3_aa: CASSFRGGGYTF

j_call: TRBJ2-5
v_call: TRBV3-1/TRBV3-2
d_call: TRBD2
clone_size: once
cdr3_nt: TGTGCCAGCAGCCAAGGAATGGGTAGCGGGGGTAGAGAGACCCAGTACTTC
cdr3_aa: CASSQGMGSGGRETQYF

j_call: TRBJ1-1
v_call: TRBV5-8
d_call: -
clone_size: once
cdr3_nt: TGTGCCAGCAGCTTGGGTCAGGGGCTATTAGAAGCTTTCTTT
cdr3_aa: CASSLGQGLLEAFF

j_call: TRBJ2-1
v_call: TRBV19
d_call: -
clone_size: -
cdr3_nt: TGTGCCAGTAGTATAGAGTCGGGATATTACAATGAGCAGTTCTTC
cdr3_aa: CASSIESGYYNEQFF

j_call: TRBJ2-1
v_call: TRBV5-1
d_call: TRBD1
clone_size: -
cdr3_nt: TGCGCCAGCAGCTTCACAGGGGGCCCCCAATATGAGCAGTTCTTC
cdr3_aa: CASSFTGGPQYEQFF

j_call: TRBJ2-1
v_call: TRBV12-3/TRBV12-4
d_call: -
clone_size: -
cdr3_nt: TGTGCCAGCAGTTGGGGGGGGCCAGATGAGCAGTTCTTC
cdr3_aa: CASSWGGPDEQFF

j_call: TRBJ1-1
v_call: TRBV6-5
d_call: -
clone_size: once
cdr3_nt: TGTGCCAGCAGCCGACCAGGTATAACCCGTGAAGCTTTCTTT
cdr3_aa: CASSRPGITREAFF

j_call: TRBJ2-5
v_call: TRBV5-1
d_call: -
clone_size: -
cdr3_nt: TGCGCCAGCAGCTTGTTGGCGGGGGCCGCGGAGACCCAGTACTTC
cdr3_aa: CASSLLAGAAETQYF

j_call: TRBJ2-7
v_call: TRBV18
d_call: TRBD1
clone_size: -
cdr3_nt: TGTGCCAGCTCACGGGGACAGGGCTACGAGCAGTACTTC
cdr3_aa: CASSRGQGYEQYF

j_call: TRBJ1-1
v_call: TRBV6-5
d_call: TRBD1
clone_size: -
cdr3_nt: TGTGCCAGCAGTAGACAGGGGGCAAGGGCTTTCTTT
cdr3_aa: CASSRQGARAFF

j_call: TRBJ2-7
v_call: TRBV15
d_call: TRBD1
clone_size: -
cdr3_nt: TGTGCCACCAGCAGCCGGGACAGGGGCTACGAGCAGTACTTC
cdr3_aa: CATSSRDRGYEQYF

j_call: TRBJ2-6
v_call: TRBV28
d_call: TRBD1
clone_size: -
cdr3_nt: TGTGCCAGCACTCGACAGGGGACTGGGGCCAACGTCCTGACTTTC
cdr3_aa: CASTRQGTGANVLTF

j_call: TRBJ2-5
v_call: TRBV5-1
d_call: TRBD2
clone_size: -
cdr3_nt: TGCGCCAGCAGCTTGGCGGGGGGAGAGACCCAGTACTTC
cdr3_aa: CASSLAGGETQYF

j_call: TRBJ2-5
v_call: TRBV12-3/TRBV12-4
d_call: -
clone_size: -
cdr3_nt: TGTGCCAGCAGTTCCTCCGTTGAGACCCAGTACTTC
cdr3_aa: CASSSSVETQYF

j_call: TRBJ2-5
v_call: TRBV9
d_call: TRBD2
clone_size: -
cdr3_nt: TGTGCCAGCAGCGCGGGGGGGCAAGAGACCCAGTACTTC
cdr3_aa: CASSAGGQETQYF

j_call: TRBJ2-5
v_call: TRBV5-8
d_call: -
clone_size: many
cdr3_nt: TGTGCCAGCAGCTTGGTAGATATGGAGACCCAGTACTTC
cdr3_aa: CASSLVDMETQYF

j_call: TRBJ1-1
v_call: TRBV7-2
d_call: TRBD1
clone_size: -
cdr3_nt: TGTGCCAGCAGCTTAGAGGGACAGGTTAACACTGAAGCTTTCTTT
cdr3_aa: CASSLEGQVNTEAFF

j_call: TRBJ2-6
v_call: TRBV15
d_call: -
clone_size: many
cdr3_nt: TGTGCCACCAGCAGAGATCGGGGGTCTGGGGCCAACGTCCTGACTTTC
cdr3_aa: CATSRDRGSGANVLTF

j_call: TRBJ2-7
v_call: TRBV27
d_call: -
clone_size: -
cdr3_nt: TGTGCCAGCAGTTTATCATCAGGGGAGTATCACTACGAGCAGTACTTC
cdr3_aa: CASSLSSGEYHYEQYF

j_call: TRBJ1-2
v_call: TRBV7-2
d_call: TRBD1
clone_size: -
cdr3_nt: TGTGCCAGCACAGCCAGGGGGCTCGATGGCTACACCTTC
cdr3_aa: CASTARGLDGYTF

j_call: TRBJ2-2
v_call: TRBV10-1
d_call: -
clone_size: -
cdr3_nt: TGCGCCAGCAGTGAGCTTTGGGAGACCGGGGAGCTGTTTTTT
cdr3_aa: CASSELWETGELFF

j_call: TRBJ2-5
v_call: TRBV2
d_call: TRBD2
clone_size: -
cdr3_nt: TGTGCCAGCAGTGACCGACTAGCGGAGCCTCTACAAGAGACCCAGTACTTC
cdr3_aa: CASSDRLAEPLQETQYF

j_call: TRBJ2-2
v_call: TRBV27
d_call: -
clone_size: many
cdr3_nt: TGTGCCAGCAGTATCACCCCGGTTGTAACCGGGGAGCTGTTTTTT
cdr3_aa: CASSITPVVTGELFF

j_call: TRBJ2-5
v_call: TRBV10-2
d_call: -
clone_size: -
cdr3_nt: TGCGCCAGCAGTAGACGGGGACAAGAGACCCAGTACTTC
cdr3_aa: CASSRRGQETQYF

j_call: TRBJ2-5
v_call: TRBV6-5
d_call: -
clone_size: -
cdr3_nt: TGTGCCGGTCGACAGGGAGGCCAAGAGACCCAGTACTTC
cdr3_aa: CAGRQGGQETQYF

j_call: TRBJ2-5
v_call: TRBV6-4
d_call: -
clone_size: -
cdr3_nt: TGTGCCAGCAGTGAGCAGGGGGGAGAGACCCAGTACTTC
cdr3_aa: CASSEQGGETQYF

j_call: TRBJ2-5
v_call: TRBV4-2
d_call: TRBD1
clone_size: -
cdr3_nt: TGTGCCAGCAGCCAAGAAACAGGGGGCAGGGAGACCCAGTACTTC
cdr3_aa: CASSQETGGRETQYF

j_call: TRBJ2-2
v_call: TRBV7-9
d_call: -
clone_size: -
cdr3_nt: TGTGCCAGCAGCATACAGAACACCGGGGAGCTGTTTTTT
cdr3_aa: CASSIQNTGELFF

j_call: TRBJ1-3
v_call: TRBV3-1/TRBV3-2
d_call: TRBD1
clone_size: -
cdr3_nt: TGTGCCAGCAGCCAAGCCCCACAGGGGTACTCTGGAAACACCATATATTTT
cdr3_aa: CASSQAPQGYSGNTIYF

j_call: TRBJ1-1
v_call: TRBV29-1
d_call: -
clone_size: -
cdr3_nt: TGCAGCTCCTGTAGGGCGCAGGGCACTGAAGCTTTCTTT
cdr3_aa: CSSCRAQGTEAFF

j_call: TRBJ1-2
v_call: TRBV19
d_call: -
clone_size: -
cdr3_nt: TGTGCCAGTAGTATTTCCGGGGAAGGCTACACCTTC
cdr3_aa: CASSISGEGYTF

j_call: TRBJ1-2
v_call: TRBV2
d_call: -
clone_size: -
cdr3_nt: TGTGCCAGCTTCCTCCTCGGGGGAGGTACCTATGGCTACACCTTC
cdr3_aa: CASFLLGGGTYGYTF

j_call: TRBJ1-2
v_call: TRBV5-1
d_call: TRBD1
clone_size: -
cdr3_nt: TGCGCCAGCACCCTTTCCGGGACAGGTAATGGCTACACCTTC
cdr3_aa: CASTLSGTGNGYTF

j_call: TRBJ2-2
v_call: TRBV11-2
d_call: -
clone_size: -
cdr3_nt: TGTGCCAGCACCCAAAACACCGGGGAGCTGTTTTTT
cdr3_aa: CASTQNTGELFF

j_call: TRBJ1-4
v_call: TRBV2
d_call: TRBD1
clone_size: -
cdr3_nt: TGTGCCAGCAGACAGGGGAATGAAAAACTGTTTTTT
cdr3_aa: CASRQGNEKLFF

j_call: TRBJ1-2
v_call: TRBV19
d_call: -
clone_size: -
cdr3_nt: TGTGCCAGTAAGGGAGTCTTTTATGGCTACACCTTC
cdr3_aa: CASKGVFYGYTF

j_call: TRBJ1-6
v_call: TRBV9
d_call: -
clone_size: once
cdr3_nt: TGTGCCAGCTGGAACAGTCTTAACTTTAATTCACCCCTCCACTTT
cdr3_aa: CASWNSLNFNSPLHF

j_call: TRBJ2-3
v_call: TRBV23-1
d_call: -
clone_size: -
cdr3_nt: TGCGCCAGCAGTCATGAAAGGGGCCTAACAGATACGCAGTATTTT
cdr3_aa: CASSHERGLTDTQYF

j_call: TRBJ2-7
v_call: TRBV5-1
d_call: TRBD1
clone_size: -
cdr3_nt: TGCGCCAGCAGCCCAGGACAGGTCGAGCAGTACTTC
cdr3_aa: CASSPGQVEQYF

j_call: TRBJ1-2
v_call: TRBV4-1
d_call: -
clone_size: few
cdr3_nt: TGCGCCAGCAGCCAAGTTTTAAGGACAACTAACTATGGCTACACCTTC
cdr3_aa: CASSQVLRTTNYGYTF

j_call: TRBJ1-1
v_call: TRBV6-5
d_call: -
clone_size: -
cdr3_nt: TGTGCCAGCAGCCTAACCCCGGTTGCGAACACTGAAGCTTTCTTT
cdr3_aa: CASSLTPVANTEAFF